This note documents a single T cell receptor beta chain sequence. Antigen: not known. TCRdb re-analysed the reads in MiXCR, keeping a single row per CDR3 protein. The sample yields 60,000 to 80,000 distinct CDR3 sequences, approximately 64% seen once. The CDR3 extends over 14 amino acids. Between the trimmed V and J ends, which lost 1 base and 8 bases, there was a span of 9 bases. CDR1 and CDR2 from the germline V gene are LGHDT and YNNKEL (reference sequence). These data originate in a study of type 1 regulatory T cells. Study background: T-allo10 is an in vitro-generated, Tr1-enriched CD4 T cell product specific for alloantigen.

The material sequenced was cultured T cells, either the whole culture or a sorted T cell fraction (not recorded which). Subset of the sample: Tr1-enriched cell product generated in vitro against host alloantigens. The TCR sequence derives from a human donor in good health. The V and J genes are TRBV3-1 and TRBJ1-6; D is unresolved. The CDR3 region is CASSQGDFYSPLHF. CDR3 coding DNA: TGTGCCAGCAGCCAAGGGGATTTTTATTCACCCCTCCACTTT. Filled out from reference TRBV3-1 and TRBJ1-6, the complete variable domain reads DTAVSQTPKYLVTQMGNDKSIKCEQNLGHDTMYWYKQDSKKFLKIMFSYNNKELIINETVPNRFSPKSPDKAHLNLHINSLELGDSAVYFCASSQGDFYSPLHFGNGTRLTVT.